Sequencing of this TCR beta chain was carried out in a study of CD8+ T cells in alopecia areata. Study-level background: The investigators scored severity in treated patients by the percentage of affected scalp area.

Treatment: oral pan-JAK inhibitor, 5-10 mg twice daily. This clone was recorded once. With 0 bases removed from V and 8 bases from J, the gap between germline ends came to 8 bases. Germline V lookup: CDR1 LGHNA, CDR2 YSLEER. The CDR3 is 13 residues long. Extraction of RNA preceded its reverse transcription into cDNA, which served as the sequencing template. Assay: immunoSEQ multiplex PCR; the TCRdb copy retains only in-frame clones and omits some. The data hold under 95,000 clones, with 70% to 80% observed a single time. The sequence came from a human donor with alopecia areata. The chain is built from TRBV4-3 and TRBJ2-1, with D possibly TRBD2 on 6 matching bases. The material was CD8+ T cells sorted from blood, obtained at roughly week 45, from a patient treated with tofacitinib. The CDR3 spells CASSQEAGDEQFF. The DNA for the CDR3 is TGCGCCAGCAGCCAAGAAGCGGGCGATGAGCAGTTCTTC.